The rows below give T cell receptor beta chains drawn from one sample of a study of T cell repertoires and HLA-DP antigens. The data were produced by immunoSEQ multiplex PCR, yet TCRdb's version contains in-frame clones alone and is incomplete. The sample lists roughly 110,000 clones, 90% to 95% occurring once. These receptors have no identified antigens. Material for sequencing was CD4+ T cells from PBMCs. The origin of the receptors is a woman between 18 and 30 years old in good health and CMV-seronegative. CDR3s include the opening cysteine and the closing phenylalanine or tryptophan. The order of the fields is V gene, D gene, J gene, CDR3 protein, CDR3 DNA. A D gene is named only where the DNA matches it firmly.

>TRBV7-8|.|TRBJ1-2
CASSVFLRVKDYGYTF
TGTGCCAGCTCCGTCTTCCTGAGGGTTAAAGATTACGGCTACACCTTC
>TRBV6-5|TRBD1|TRBJ1-5
CASSLGTGNQPQHF
TGTGCCAGCAGCCTGGGGACAGGCAATCAGCCCCAGCATTTT
>TRBV7-2|.|TRBJ1-5
CASSLRRNSNQPQHF
TGTGCCAGCAGCTTGAGGCGGAATAGCAATCAGCCCCAGCATTTT
>TRBV28|.|TRBJ2-3
CASGRDGNTDTQYF
TGTGCCAGCGGACGGGACGGGAACACAGATACGCAGTATTTT
>TRBV7-2|.|TRBJ1-3
CASSPTGSGNTIYF
TGTGCCAGCAGCCCAACAGGTTCTGGAAACACCATATATTTT
>TRBV5-1|.|TRBJ1-2
CASSPEGANYGYTF
TGCGCCAGCTCCCCGGAGGGCGCCAACTATGGCTACACCTTC
>TRBV18|TRBD2|TRBJ2-5
CASSPVSGRAVETQYF
TGTGCCAGCTCACCAGTGAGCGGGAGGGCCGTGGAGACCCAGTACTTC
>TRBV6-5|TRBD1|TRBJ1-1
CASSLTGAYTEAFF
TGTGCCAGCAGTTTAACAGGGGCTTACACTGAAGCTTTCTTT
>TRBV7-8|.|TRBJ1-6
CASSLAYRAISSSGNSPLHF
TGTGCCAGCAGCTTAGCGTACAGGGCTATTTCGTCATCCGGTAATTCACCCCTCCACTTT
>TRBV9|.|TRBJ2-6
CASSVLSGSGANVLTF
TGTGCCAGCAGCGTACTGTCGGGGTCTGGGGCCAACGTCCTGACTTTC
>TRBV27|.|TRBJ1-2
CASRGVGANYGYTF
TGTGCCAGCAGGGGAGTAGGAGCTAACTATGGCTACACCTTC